This TCR beta chain derives from a study of neurological immune-mediated disorders. Many counts were recorded for this clonotype. V dropped 4 bases and J dropped 0; count of bases not matched to a gene: 5. There are 16 residues in the CDR3. Germline CDR1 is SGHAT and CDR2 is FQNNGV. The cDNA came from 5'RACE, which used 10-nucleotide random UMIs. TCRdb passed the 5' RACE reads through MiXCR, listing each CDR3 protein once. Of 75,000 to 95,000 distinct CDR3 sequences in the sample, 17% were seen once. The rearrangement joins TRBV11-2 to TRBJ2-2; TRBD1 aligns across 7 bases. Sequenced material: PBMCs. The origin of this receptor is a woman between 40 and 55 years old in good health. The CDR3 protein is CASSWAGQANTGELFF. The CDR3 DNA follows: TGTGCCAGCAGCTGGGCCGGACAGGCGAACACCGGGGAGCTGTTTTTT.